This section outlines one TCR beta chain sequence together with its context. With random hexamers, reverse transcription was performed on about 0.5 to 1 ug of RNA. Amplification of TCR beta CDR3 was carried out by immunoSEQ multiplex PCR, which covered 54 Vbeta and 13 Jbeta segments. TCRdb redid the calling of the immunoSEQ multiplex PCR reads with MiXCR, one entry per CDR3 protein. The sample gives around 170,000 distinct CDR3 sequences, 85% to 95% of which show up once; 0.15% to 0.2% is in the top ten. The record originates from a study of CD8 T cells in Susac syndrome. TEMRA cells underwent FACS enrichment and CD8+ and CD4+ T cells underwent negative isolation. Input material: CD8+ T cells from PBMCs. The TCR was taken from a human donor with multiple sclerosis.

CDR3 residues: CASSFKASGRVYEQYF. CDR3 DNA: TGTGCCAGCAGTTTCAAGGCTAGCGGGAGAGTGTACGAGCAGTACTTC. The V call is TRBV28, the J call TRBJ2-7, with 10 bases that match TRBD2. This CDR3 has 16 amino acids. Germline CDR1 and CDR2: MDHEN and SYDVKM. The trim removed 3 bases at V and 4 bases at J, leaving 9 bases unmatched.